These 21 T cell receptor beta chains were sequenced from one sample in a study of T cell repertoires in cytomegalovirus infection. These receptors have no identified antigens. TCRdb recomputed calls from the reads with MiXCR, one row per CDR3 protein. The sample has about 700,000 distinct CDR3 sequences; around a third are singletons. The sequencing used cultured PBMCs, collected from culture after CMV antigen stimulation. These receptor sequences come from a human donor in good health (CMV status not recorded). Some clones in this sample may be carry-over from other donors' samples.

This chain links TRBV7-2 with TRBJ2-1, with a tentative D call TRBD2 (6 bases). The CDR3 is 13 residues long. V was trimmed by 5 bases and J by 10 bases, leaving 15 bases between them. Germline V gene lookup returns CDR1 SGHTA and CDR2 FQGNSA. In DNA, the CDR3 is TGTGCCAGCAGCGGGGGGAAAACCTGGGAGCAGTTCTTC. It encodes CASSGGKTWEQFF.

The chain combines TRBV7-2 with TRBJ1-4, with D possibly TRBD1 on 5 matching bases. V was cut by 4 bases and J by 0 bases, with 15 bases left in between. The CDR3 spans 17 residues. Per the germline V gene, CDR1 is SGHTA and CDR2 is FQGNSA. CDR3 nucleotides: TGTGCCAGCAGCTCCCGGGGGACCACCGCAACTAATGAAAAACTGTTTTTT. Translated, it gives CASSSRGTTATNEKLFF.

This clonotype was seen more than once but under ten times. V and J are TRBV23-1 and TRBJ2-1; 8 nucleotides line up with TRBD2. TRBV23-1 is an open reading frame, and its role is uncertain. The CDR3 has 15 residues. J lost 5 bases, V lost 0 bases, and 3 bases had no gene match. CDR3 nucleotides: TGCGCCAGCAGTCAATCAGCGGGGGACGACAATGAGCAGTTCTTC. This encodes CASSQSAGDDNEQFF.

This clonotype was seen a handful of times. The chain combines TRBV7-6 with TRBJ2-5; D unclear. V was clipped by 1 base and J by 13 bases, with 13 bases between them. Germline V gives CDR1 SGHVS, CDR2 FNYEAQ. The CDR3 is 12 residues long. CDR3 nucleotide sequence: TGTGCCAGCAGCTTAGAAGGAGAGTCACTGTACTTC. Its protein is CASSLEGESLYF.

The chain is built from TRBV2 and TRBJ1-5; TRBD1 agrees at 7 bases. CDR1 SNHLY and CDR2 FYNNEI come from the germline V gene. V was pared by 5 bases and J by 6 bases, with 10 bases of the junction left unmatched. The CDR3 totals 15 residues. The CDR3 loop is CASSQSGQESQPQHF. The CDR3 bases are TGTGCCAGCAGTCAGTCCGGACAGGAGTCTCAGCCCCAGCATTTT. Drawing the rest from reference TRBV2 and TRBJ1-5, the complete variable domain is EPEVTQTPSHQVTQMGQEVILRCVPISNHLYFYWYRQILGQKVEFLVSFYNNEISEKSEIFDDQFSVERPDGSNFTLKIRSTKLEDSAMYFCASSQSGQESQPQHFGDGTRLSIL.

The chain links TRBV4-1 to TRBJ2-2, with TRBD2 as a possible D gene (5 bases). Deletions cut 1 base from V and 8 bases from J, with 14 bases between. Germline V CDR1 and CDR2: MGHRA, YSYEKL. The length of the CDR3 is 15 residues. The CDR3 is CASSQATAANGELFF. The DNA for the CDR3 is TGCGCCAGCAGCCAAGCCACAGCGGCGAATGGGGAGCTGTTTTTT.

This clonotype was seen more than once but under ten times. CDR3: CASGLGYYGYTF. DNA of the CDR3: TGTGCCAGCGGTTTAGGTTACTATGGCTACACCTTC. The V and J genes are TRBV6-1 and TRBJ1-2; D remains ambiguous. V lost 8 bases, J lost 3 bases, and 10 bases lay in between. CDR3 length equals 12 residues. From germline, CDR1 is MNHNS and CDR2 SASEGT.

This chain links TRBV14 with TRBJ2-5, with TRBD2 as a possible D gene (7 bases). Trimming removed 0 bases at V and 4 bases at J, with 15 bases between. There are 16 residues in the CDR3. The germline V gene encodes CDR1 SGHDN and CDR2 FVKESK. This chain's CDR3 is CASSQERGAGSETQYF. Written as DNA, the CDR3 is TGTGCCAGCAGCCAAGAACGGGGGGCAGGGTCAGAGACCCAGTACTTC. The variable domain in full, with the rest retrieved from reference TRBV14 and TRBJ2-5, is EAGVTQFPSHSVIEKGQTVTLRCDPISGHDNLYWYRRVMGKEIKFLLHFVKESKQDESGMPNNRFLAERTGGTYSTLKVQPAELEDSGVYFCASSQERGAGSETQYFGPGTRLLVL.

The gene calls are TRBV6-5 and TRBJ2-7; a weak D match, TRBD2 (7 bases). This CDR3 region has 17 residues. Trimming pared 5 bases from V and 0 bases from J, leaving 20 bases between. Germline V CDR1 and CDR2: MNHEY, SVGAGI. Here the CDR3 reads CASSRRGGGGSSYEQYF. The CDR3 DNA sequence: TGTGCCAGCAGTCGGAGGGGGGGCGGCGGGAGCTCCTACGAGCAGTACTTC.

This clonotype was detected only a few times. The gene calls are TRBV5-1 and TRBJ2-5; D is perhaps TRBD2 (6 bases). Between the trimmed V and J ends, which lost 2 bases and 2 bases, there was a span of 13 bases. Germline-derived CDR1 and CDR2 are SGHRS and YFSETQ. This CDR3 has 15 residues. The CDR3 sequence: CASSFTGSYQETQYF. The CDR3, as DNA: TGCGCCAGCAGCTTTACCGGGAGTTATCAAGAGACCCAGTACTTC.

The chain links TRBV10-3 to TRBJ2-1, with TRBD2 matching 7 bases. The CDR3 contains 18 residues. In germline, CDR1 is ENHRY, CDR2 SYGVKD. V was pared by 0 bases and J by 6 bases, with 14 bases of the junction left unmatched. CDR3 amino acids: CAISESGVGAGSRNEQFF. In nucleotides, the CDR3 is TGTGCCATCAGTGAGTCCGGGGTAGGAGCGGGATCGCGCAATGAGCAGTTCTTC.

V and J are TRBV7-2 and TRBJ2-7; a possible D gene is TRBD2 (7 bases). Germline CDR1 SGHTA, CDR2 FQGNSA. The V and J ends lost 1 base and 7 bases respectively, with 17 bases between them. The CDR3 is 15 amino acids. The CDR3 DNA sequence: TGTGCCAGCAGCTTAGGTTGGGGGGGGGCTTGGGAGCAGTACTTC. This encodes CASSLGWGGAWEQYF.

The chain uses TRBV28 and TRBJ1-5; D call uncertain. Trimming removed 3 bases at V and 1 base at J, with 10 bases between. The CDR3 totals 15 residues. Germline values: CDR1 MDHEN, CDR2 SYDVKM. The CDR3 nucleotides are TGTGCCAGCAGTTTCTGGGGTGTAAGCAATCAGCCCCAGCATTTT. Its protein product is CASSFWGVSNQPQHF.

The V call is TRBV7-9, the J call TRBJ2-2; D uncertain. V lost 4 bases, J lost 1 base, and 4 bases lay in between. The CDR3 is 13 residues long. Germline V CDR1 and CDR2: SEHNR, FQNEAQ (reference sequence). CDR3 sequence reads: CASSSWNTGELFF. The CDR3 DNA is TGTGCCAGCAGCTCCTGGAACACCGGGGAGCTGTTTTTT.

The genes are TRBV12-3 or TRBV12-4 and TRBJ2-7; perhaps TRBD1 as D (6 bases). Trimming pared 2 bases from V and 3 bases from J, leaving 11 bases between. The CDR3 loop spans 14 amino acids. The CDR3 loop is CASSLLGRGYEQYF. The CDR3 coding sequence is TGTGCCAGCAGTTTACTCGGCAGGGGCTACGAGCAGTACTTC.

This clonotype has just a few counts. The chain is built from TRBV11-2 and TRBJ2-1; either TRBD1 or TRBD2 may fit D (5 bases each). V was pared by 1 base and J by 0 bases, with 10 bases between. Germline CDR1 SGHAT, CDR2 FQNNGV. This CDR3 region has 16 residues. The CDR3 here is CASSLGPGSSYNEQFF. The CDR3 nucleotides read TGTGCCAGCAGCTTAGGTCCAGGGAGCTCCTACAATGAGCAGTTCTTC.

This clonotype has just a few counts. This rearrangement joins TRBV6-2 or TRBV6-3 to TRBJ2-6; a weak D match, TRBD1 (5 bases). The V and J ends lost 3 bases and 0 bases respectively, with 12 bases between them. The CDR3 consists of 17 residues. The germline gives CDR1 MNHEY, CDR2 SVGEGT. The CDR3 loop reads CASSYRQGSSGANVLTF. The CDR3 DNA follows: TGTGCCAGCAGTTATCGGCAGGGTTCCTCTGGGGCCAACGTCCTGACTTTC.

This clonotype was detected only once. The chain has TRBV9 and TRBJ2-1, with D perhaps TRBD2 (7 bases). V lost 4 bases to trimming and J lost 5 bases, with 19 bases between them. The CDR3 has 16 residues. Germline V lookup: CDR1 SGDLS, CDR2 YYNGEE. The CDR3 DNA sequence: TGTGCCAGCAGCCCGTTTGGGGGAGGGGGTCACAATGAGCAGTTCTTC. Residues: CASSPFGGGGHNEQFF.

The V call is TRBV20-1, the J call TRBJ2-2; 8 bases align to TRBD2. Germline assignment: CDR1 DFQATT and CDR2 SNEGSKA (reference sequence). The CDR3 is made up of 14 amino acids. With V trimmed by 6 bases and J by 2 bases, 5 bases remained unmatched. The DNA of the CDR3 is TGCAGTGCCGGGAGGGGCAGAAACACCGGGGAGCTGTTTTTT. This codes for CSAGRGRNTGELFF.

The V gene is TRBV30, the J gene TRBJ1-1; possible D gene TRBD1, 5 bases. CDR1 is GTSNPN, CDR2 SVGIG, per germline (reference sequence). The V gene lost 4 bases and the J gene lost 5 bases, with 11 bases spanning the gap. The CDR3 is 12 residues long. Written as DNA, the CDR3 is TGTGCCTGGATCTGGGCAGGGACTGAAGCTTTCTTT. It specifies CAWIWAGTEAFF.

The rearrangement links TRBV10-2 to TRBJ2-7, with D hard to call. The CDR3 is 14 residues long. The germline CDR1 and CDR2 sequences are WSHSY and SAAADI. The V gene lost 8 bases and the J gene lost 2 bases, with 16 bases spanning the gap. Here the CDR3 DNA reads TGCGCCAGCGGCCCCGGACGGACGACCTACGAGCAGTACTTC. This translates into CASGPGRTTYEQYF.